The 23 T cell receptor beta chains below all came from one sample that was sequenced in a study of control samples from healthy donors and cancer patients. Here immunoSEQ multiplex PCR was the method, and the copy in TCRdb shows in-frame clones only, minus some. The sample has some 70,000 clones; over 80% are singletons. What was sequenced was blood. The receptors stem from a man between 60 and 70 years old in good health.

CDR3 bases: TGTGCCAGCAGCGCCGGGACAGTCAATCAGCCCCAGCATTTT. Protein sequence: CASSAGTVNQPQHF. This chain connects TRBV9 to TRBJ1-5; 7 bases line up with TRBD1. In germline, CDR1 is SGDLS, CDR2 YYNGEE. J gave up 3 bases and V 3 bases, and 3 bases lay outside the gene matches. The CDR3 runs 14 residues.

The chain has TRBV6-5 and TRBJ1-5, with TRBD1 identical over 7 bases. The V segment lost 6 bases and the J segment 2 bases; nucleotides outside the gene matches: 4. Germline CDR1 reads MNHEY; CDR2 reads SVGAGI. CDR3 length equals 14 residues. CDR3 in amino acids: CASRQGTGNQPQHF. The CDR3 nucleotides are TGTGCCAGCAGACAGGGGACGGGCAATCAGCCCCAGCATTTT.

This clone was seen a single time. The chain employs TRBV12-3 or TRBV12-4 and TRBJ1-2; D is unclear. This CDR3 contains 11 residues. Deletions cut 6 bases from V and 3 bases from J, with 5 bases between. CDR3 amino acids: CASRLDYGYTF. DNA for the CDR3: TGTGCCAGCAGACTAGACTATGGCTACACCTTC.

The chain has TRBV5-3 and TRBJ2-2; no definite D call. TRBV5-3 is an ORF for which the function is uncertain. V was cut by 3 bases and J by 8 bases, with 5 bases left in between. CDR3 size: 11 residues. The DNA for the CDR3 is TGTGCCAGAAGCTCCCGAGGGGAGCTGTTTTTT. The encoded protein is CARSSRGELFF.

The chain recombines TRBV18 with TRBJ2-7, with D maybe TRBD1 (5 bases). The CDR3 is 17 amino acids. CDR1 is KGHSH and CDR2 is LQKENI in the germline V gene. V was trimmed by 4 bases and J by 0 bases, leaving 19 bases between them. The chain's CDR3 is CASSLYSQGTSSYEQYF. The CDR3, as DNA: TGTGCCAGCTCACTGTACTCGCAGGGAACGAGCTCCTACGAGCAGTACTTC.

The chain is built from TRBV2 and TRBJ1-5; D call uncertain. The germline V gene has CDR1 SNHLY and CDR2 FYNNEI. The CDR3 has 13 amino acids. The V and J ends lost 7 bases and 0 bases respectively, with 7 bases between them. Here the CDR3 reads CASTRSSNQPQHF. The CDR3, as DNA: TGTGCCAGCACCAGGAGTAGCAATCAGCCCCAGCATTTT.

This clone was detected once. The J gene is TRBJ2-1, the V gene TRBV7-2; weak D call: TRBD1 (5 bases). Germline CDR1 and CDR2: SGHTA and FQGNSA. The V gene lost 4 bases and the J gene lost 3 bases, with 13 bases spanning the gap. This CDR3 is 15 amino acids long. In nucleotides, the CDR3 is TGTGCCAGCAGCTCCTGGACAAACATCTACAATGAGCAGTTCTTC. Its translation is CASSSWTNIYNEQFF.

This clone came up once. This chain links TRBV7-3 with TRBJ2-3; D gene unclear. The V gene lost 5 bases and the J gene lost 2 bases, with 8 bases spanning the gap. Germline V gene data show CDR1 as SGHTA and CDR2 as FQGTGA. This CDR3 comprises 13 residues. CDR3 region: CASSDQFTDTQYF. The CDR3 DNA follows: TGTGCCAGCAGCGACCAATTCACAGATACGCAGTATTTT.

The chain links TRBV5-1 to TRBJ1-4; D gene unclear. The V gene lost 5 bases and the J gene lost 0 bases, with 8 bases spanning the gap. Germline CDR1 is SGHRS and CDR2 is YFSETQ. The length of the CDR3 is 14 residues. DNA for the CDR3: TGCGCCAGCAGTTGGACGGCAACTAATGAAAAACTGTTTTTT. It specifies CASSWTATNEKLFF.

This clone was seen only once. The chain has TRBV7-3 and TRBJ1-1; 8 bases line up with TRBD1. Trimming cost V 4 bases and J 1 base; bases outside gene matches: 2. The CDR3 extends over 14 amino acids. Per the germline V gene, CDR1 is SGHTA and CDR2 is FQGTGA. The CDR3 loop is CASSSGTGNTEAFF. CDR3 sequence (DNA): TGTGCCAGCAGCTCCGGGACAGGGAACACTGAAGCTTTCTTT.

The rearrangement uses TRBV5-1 and TRBJ2-3, with D hard to call. The V end lost 1 base, the J end lost 2 bases, and 8 bases lay between the germline ends. This CDR3 is built from 14 residues. Per germline, CDR1 SGHRS and CDR2 YFSETQ. Written as DNA, the CDR3 is TGCGCCAGCAGCTTGTTGGGATCCACAGATACGCAGTATTTT. Its protein product is CASSLLGSTDTQYF.

This clone was counted between two and nine times. CDR3 loop: CASSLERASGRMGYEQYF. In nucleotides, the CDR3 is TGTGCCAGCAGCTTAGAACGGGCGAGCGGGAGAATGGGCTACGAGCAGTACTTC. The chain has TRBV7-2 and TRBJ2-7, with TRBD2 matching 8 bases. The ends lost 1 base at V and 3 bases at J; junction bases unmatched: 14. Germline V gene data show CDR1 as SGHTA and CDR2 as FQGNSA. This CDR3 contains 18 residues.

This chain uses TRBV15 with TRBJ2-7, with 14 bases identical to TRBD2. Germline values: CDR1 LNHNV, CDR2 YYDKDF (reference sequence). The CDR3 consists of 16 residues. Unmatched junction bases numbered 4, after V lost 1 base and J lost 5 bases. CDR3 DNA: TGTGCCACCAGCAGAGGACGACTAGCGGGAGGGCACGAGCAGTACTTC. Translating gives CATSRGRLAGGHEQYF.

The rearrangement links TRBV7-9 to TRBJ2-3; 12 nucleotides agree with TRBD2. In germline, CDR1 is SEHNR, CDR2 FQNEAQ (reference sequence). The junction had 5 bases not matched to a gene; V was cut back by 5 bases and J by 2 bases. This CDR3 has 16 amino acids. For the CDR3, the DNA is TGTGCCAGCAGCCTGACTAGCGGGAGACCCACAGATACGCAGTATTTT. As protein: CASSLTSGRPTDTQYF. Full variable domain (rest looked up from reference TRBV7-9 and TRBJ2-3): DTGVSQNPRHKITKRGQNVTFRCDPISEHNRLYWYRQTLGQGPEFLTYFQNEAQLEKSRLLSDRFSAERPKGSFSTLEIQRTEQGDSAMYLCASSLTSGRPTDTQYFGPGTRLTVL.

V is TRBV29-1 and J is TRBJ2-2, with D possibly being TRBD1 or TRBD2 (5 bases each). This CDR3 spans 14 amino acids. Trimming shortened V by 7 bases and J by 1 base, and 13 bases separated the two germline ends. Looked up from germline, CDR1 is SQVTM and CDR2 is ANQGSEA. CDR3 nucleotide sequence: TGCAGCGGACGAGGGGCGGGGAACACCGGGGAGCTGTTTTTT. This translates into CSGRGAGNTGELFF.

This clone showed up just once. The chain joins TRBV7-3 to TRBJ1-1; D gene ambiguous. Trimming shortened V by 5 bases and J by 1 base, and 8 bases separated the two germline ends. CDR3 length: 13 amino acids. The germline gives CDR1 SGHTA, CDR2 FQGTGA. The CDR3 nucleotides read TGTGCCAGCAGCCAAGACACGAACACTGAAGCTTTCTTT. It yields the protein CASSQDTNTEAFF.

The chain links TRBV6-2 or TRBV6-3 to TRBJ2-3; perhaps D is TRBD1 or TRBD2 (5 bases each). Trimming removed 5 bases at V and 7 bases at J, with 10 bases between. The V gene's germline CDR1 is MNHEY and CDR2 SVGEGT. The length of the CDR3 is 12 residues. The CDR3 sequence is CASSRDRYTQYF. In nucleotides, the CDR3 is TGTGCCAGCAGTCGGGACCGCTATACGCAGTATTTT.

The rearrangement joins TRBV3-1 (or the pseudogene TRBV3-2) to TRBJ2-4; no firm D call. This CDR3 is built from 15 residues. Germline assignment: CDR1 LGHDT and CDR2 YNNKEL (reference sequence). The germline V and J ends were trimmed by 2 bases and 2 bases, with 10 bases remaining between them. CDR3 sequence reads: CASSQQGLSKNIQYF. The CDR3, as DNA: TGTGCCAGCAGCCAACAAGGGTTATCCAAAAACATTCAGTACTTC.

The rearrangement joins TRBV5-8 to TRBJ1-2, with 8 bases identical to TRBD1. V lost 0 bases to trimming and J lost 2 bases; unmatched junction nucleotides: 3. This CDR3 has 15 amino acids. Per the germline V gene, CDR1 is SGHTS and CDR2 is YDEGEE. The CDR3 coding sequence is TGTGCCAGCAGCTTGGGGACAGGGTTGAACTATGGCTACACCTTC. It is translated as CASSLGTGLNYGYTF.

The genes are TRBV7-3 and TRBJ1-2; 8 bases map to TRBD1. This CDR3 region has 14 residues. Trimming removed 5 bases from V and 4 bases from J; junction bases left unmatched: 6. Looked up from germline, CDR1 is SGHTA and CDR2 is FQGTGA. The CDR3 sequence: CASSPTTGGYGYTF. CDR3 in DNA: TGTGCCAGCAGCCCCACAACAGGGGGCTATGGCTACACCTTC. Variable domain in full (rest from reference TRBV7-3 and TRBJ1-2): GAGVSQTPSNKVTEKGKYVELRCDPISGHTALYWYRQSLGQGPEFLIYFQGTGAADDSGLPNDRFFAVRPEGSVSTLKIQRTERGDSAVYLCASSPTTGGYGYTFGSGTRLTVV.

The chain uses TRBV14 and TRBJ2-7, with 10 bases aligning to TRBD1. CDR3 length equals 15 residues. The trim removed 4 bases at V and 5 bases at J, leaving 8 bases unmatched. CDR1 SGHDN and CDR2 FVKESK come from the germline V gene. The CDR3 is CASSLLGQGLNEQYF. The CDR3 nucleotides read TGTGCCAGCAGCCTTCTGGGACAGGGGTTAAACGAGCAGTACTTC.

The chain recombines TRBV5-4 with TRBJ1-1; tentatively, D is TRBD1 (5 bases). The CDR3 contains 13 residues. CDR1 and CDR2 from the germline V gene are SGHNT and YYREEE (reference sequence). The V gene lost 4 bases and the J gene lost 1 base, with 8 bases spanning the gap. Written as DNA, the CDR3 is TGTGCCAGCAGCATCGACAGGAACACTGAAGCTTTCTTT. Translating gives CASSIDRNTEAFF.

This clone was seen just once. This chain joins TRBV6-4 and TRBJ2-2; a weak D match, TRBD2 (5 bases). V gave up 2 bases and J gave up 6 bases, with 13 bases separating them. CDR1 is MRHNA, CDR2 SNTAGT, per germline. The CDR3 is 15 residues long. The CDR3, as DNA: TGTGCCAGCAGTGACGGCGCGGGTGGGGCCGGGGAGCTGTTTTTT. It codes for CASSDGAGGAGELFF.